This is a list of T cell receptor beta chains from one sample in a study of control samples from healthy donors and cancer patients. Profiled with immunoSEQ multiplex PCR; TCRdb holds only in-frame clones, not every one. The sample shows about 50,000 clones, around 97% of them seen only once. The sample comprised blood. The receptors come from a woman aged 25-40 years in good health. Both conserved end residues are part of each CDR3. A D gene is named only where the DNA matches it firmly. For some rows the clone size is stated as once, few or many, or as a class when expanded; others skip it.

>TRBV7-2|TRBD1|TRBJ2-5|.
TGTGCCAGCAGCTTAGGGTTCACAGGGGTGGGGGAGACCCAGTACTTC
CASSLGFTGVGETQYF
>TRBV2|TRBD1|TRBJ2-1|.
TGTGCCAGCAGTGATCCGGGACAGGGGAACAATGAGCAGTTCTTC
CASSDPGQGNNEQFF
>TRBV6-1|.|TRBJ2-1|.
TGTGCCAGCAGTGAAGGGACGTCACGCTGGAATGAGCAGTTCTTC
CASSEGTSRWNEQFF
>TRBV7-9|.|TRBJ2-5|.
TGTGCCAGCAGCTTCCCACCACCTGGGGGGTCGGATGGAGAGACCCAGTACTTC
CASSFPPPGGSDGETQYF
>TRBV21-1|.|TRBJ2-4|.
TGTGCCAGCAGCAACCACAGCTTCGGGAGGGCCGATTCTCTCCGAGCCAAAAACATTCAGTACTTC
CASSNHSFGRADSLRAKNIQYF
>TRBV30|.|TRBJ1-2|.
TGTGCCTGGAGTGTACTTCTGGGGAGGGATGGCTACACCTTC
CAWSVLLGRDGYTF
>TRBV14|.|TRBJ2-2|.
TGTGCCAGCAGCCGGAAACGGACGACCGGGGAGCTGTTTTTT
CASSRKRTTGELFF
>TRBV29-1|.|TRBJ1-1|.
TGCAGCGTTGGGAGTGTTGAAGCTTTCTTT
CSVGSVEAFF
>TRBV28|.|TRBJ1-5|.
TGTGCCAGCAGGGACGGTCAGCCCCAGCATTTT
CASRDGQPQHF
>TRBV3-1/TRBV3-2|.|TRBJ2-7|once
TGTGCCAGCAGCCTCCGGGGATTGGTCGAGCAGTACTTC
CASSLRGLVEQYF
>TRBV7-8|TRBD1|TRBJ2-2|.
TGTGCCAGCAGATCGGGACAGGGAATCGGGGAGCTGTTTTTT
CASRSGQGIGELFF
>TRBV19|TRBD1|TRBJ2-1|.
TGTGCCAGTAGTATTAAGGGGGCGCGACGCAGTGAGCAGTTCTTC
CASSIKGARRSEQFF
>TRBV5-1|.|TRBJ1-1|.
TGCGCCAGCAGCTCCCAGTGGGGGGAGACTGAAGCTTTCTTT
CASSSQWGETEAFF
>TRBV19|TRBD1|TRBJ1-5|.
TGTGCCAGTAGAATATCGGGACAGGGGGCGAATCAGCCCCAGCATTTT
CASRISGQGANQPQHF
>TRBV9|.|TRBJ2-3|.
TGTGCCAGCACCCCAGGGGGCACAGATACGCAGTATTTT
CASTPGGTDTQYF
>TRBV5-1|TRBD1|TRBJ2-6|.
TGCGCCAGCAGCTTGGCCGGGACAGGGGGTGCTGGGGCCAACGTCCTGACTTTC
CASSLAGTGGAGANVLTF
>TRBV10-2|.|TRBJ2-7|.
TGCGCCAGCAGTGAGAATCTAGCGAGAGCGGGCGAGCAGTACTTC
CASSENLARAGEQYF
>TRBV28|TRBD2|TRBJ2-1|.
TGTGCCAGCAGCGAAATCCTAGCGGGAGCAGGTAATGAGCAGTTCTTC
CASSEILAGAGNEQFF
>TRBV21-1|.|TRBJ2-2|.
TGTGCCAGCAGCTCCCGGACAGCTCCGGAACACCGGGGAGCTGTTTTT
CASSSRTAPEHRGAVF
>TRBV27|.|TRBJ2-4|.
TGTGCCAGCAGTCGGATGCCCGGGGCCAAAAACATTCAGTACTTC
CASSRMPGAKNIQYF
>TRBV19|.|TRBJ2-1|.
TGTGCCAGTAGTATAGTCGGTGATGAGCAGTTCTTC
CASSIVGDEQFF
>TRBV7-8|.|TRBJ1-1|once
TGTGCCAGCAGCTTAGTGGGGGGGAACACTGAAGCTTTCTTT
CASSLVGGNTEAFF
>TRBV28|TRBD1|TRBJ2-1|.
TGTGCCAGCGACACAGGGGGCTCATGGAATGAGCAGTTCTTC
CASDTGGSWNEQFF
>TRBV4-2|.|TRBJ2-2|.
TGTGCCAGCGGGAAGAGGGAGAACACCGGGGAGCTGTTTTTT
CASGKRENTGELFF